Included here is one T cell receptor (beta chain) sequence, with context. The target of this receptor is not known. Within one base of it there is no much larger clone, and no base qualities were kept. Blood samples were collected up to 4 times in the first month after transplant and then at least monthly when available. The library was made by the immunoSEQ multiplex PCR assay. For most patients, high-throughput TCR-beta CDR3 sequencing of genomic DNA was performed by Adaptive Biotechnologies. The source study handled its data this way. Adaptive's ImmunoSEQ software was the source of the TCR sequencing data for about 17 patients, while a few other patients were processed with MiXCR and VDJtools. CDR3 nucleotide sequences shared between donor and recipient were removed because their origin could not be assigned. Alloreactive clones required at least 2-fold expansion over unstimulated cells and minimum CFSE-low frequency of 0.002% (template counts) or 0.001% (read counts). Clones detected in sequenced pre-transplant spleen, lymph node, or MLR CFSE-low populations of the donor or recipient were defined as mappable. Cumulative frequency of alloreactive clones was calculated as a percentage of all sequences weighted by copy number. The table was pulled from immuneACCESS by TCRdb, which kept in-frame rearrangements only. Such tables lose some clones; where checked, under half of the loss comes from unresolved V genes, and the rest has no known cause. D and trimming come from the DNA, and the V and J calls and clone size come from that table. The sample table lists under 100,000 clones, 90% of them with a count of one. Of the sample, about 16% is held by the ten largest clones.

This entry is derived from a study of graft-versus-host responses after intestinal transplantation (dated by TCRdb to 2020 to 2022). Some background on the complete study: Recipients received multivisceral, liver-intestinal, or isolated intestinal transplants. Every recipient was given anti-thymocyte globulin induction, followed by around three years of maintenance tacrolimus and steroids. After intestinal transplantation, graft-versus-host and host-versus-graft alloreactive T cell clones were followed in the graft, circulation and bone marrow using bulk TCR-beta CDR3 sequencing. To identify alloreactive clones, pre-transplant mixed lymphocyte reaction products were sequenced and compared with unstimulated pre-transplant donor and recipient T cells. The cohort enrolled around 25 intestinal transplant recipients including one retransplant, and 3 patients lacking pretransplant specimens were excluded. A peak of at least 4% donor T cells among recipient peripheral blood mononuclear cells was the definition used for donor T cell macrochimerism. Samples from three later patients were sequenced in-house on an Illumina MiSeq with MiXCR processing rather than by the commercial service. General findings and caveats noted by the study authors: Conclusions were limited by the relatively low number and heterogeneity of intestinal transplant patients. Early after transplant, peak levels of circulating GvH clones were associated with declines in HvG clones. In patients with donor T cell macrochimerism, the allografts had high GvH to HvG T cell clonal ratios. GvH clones were detected in recipient bone marrow, and some appeared earlier in ileal mucosa or blood, consistent with an intestinal mucosal origin.

In the germline V gene, CDR1 corresponds to LGHNT and CDR2 to FRNRAP. The CDR3 covers 14 residues, taking in both the cysteine and the phenylalanine. Kept here is only the CDR3 DNA, which spans 42 bases and is read in frame from base 1. The V end gives up 5 bases and the J end 5 bases, leaving 6 bases in the junction not matched to a gene. The starting material was PBMCs, obtained about 440 days after intestinal transplant. The chain joins TRBV12-5 to TRBJ2-3, with 8 bases aligning to TRBD2. This receptor was identified in a human patient who received an intestinal transplant, so some T cells may come from the graft donor. The CDR3 protein is CASGPGLGRDTQYF. The DNA sequence is given as TGTGCTAGTGGTCCGGGACTAGGAAGAGATACGCAGTATTTT.